This TCR beta chain is from a study of T cells in lung cancer brain metastases (dated by TCRdb to the late 2010s). In terms of the full investigation: About 85% of the 20 patients had a history of tobacco use, with a median of around 41 pack-years. Of the roughly 20 patients, around 19 received no interval therapy between resection of the primary and resection of the metastasis. A median interval of roughly 370 days was observed between acquisition of the primary and brain metastasis specimens. TCR beta CDR3 repertoires were compared between fully resected primary non-small cell lung cancers and paired brain metastases. The cohort included 20 or so patients who provided 40 or so specimens, with each patient contributing one primary lung lesion and one brain metastasis. A median age at first diagnosis of around 57 years was recorded for the patients, of whom about nine were male and some twelve were female. DNA integrity number averaged about 4 in both primary and metastatic specimens, with no significant difference between sites. Points the paper makes about the study in general: Effects of preoperative corticosteroids on T cell infiltration in brain metastases could not be controlled. The ten most abundant clones made up a significantly larger repertoire fraction in brain metastases than primaries, suggesting clonal expansion. DNA fragmentation in the FFPE samples may have kept the complete infiltrating T cell repertoire from being retrieved. Brain metastases contained significantly fewer unique productive clones than the paired primaries (median around 1,500 versus 5,000). Most clones were lesion-specific, with limited overlap between paired lesions (mean Morisita index around 0.2).

Between about 2.24 and 5 ug genomic DNA was input per sample, with paired samples receiving equal DNA input. TCR beta libraries were constructed with the immunoSEQ hsTCRbeta Kit, with multiplexed V and J gene primers used across two PCR steps. Pooled libraries, together with positive and negative controls, were sequenced on an Illumina MiSeq with a 100-cycle paired-end protocol. The authors' pipeline ran thus. Raw data were processed by the immunoSEQ vendor into normalized, annotated TCR beta repertoire reports. Richness was defined as unique clones by nucleotide sequence, with iChao1 and Efron-Thisted estimators extrapolating total richness. Pielou's evenness, Simpson's index, top-ten clone proportional abundance, and Morisita overlap index were used to characterize and compare paired lesions. TCRdb holds this immuneACCESS table with in-frame rearrangements only. Some clones are missing; in checked studies, unresolved V genes explain under half, and the rest has no known cause. That table supplies the V and J calls and clone size; D and trimming were determined from the DNA. The sample profile shows around 4,700 clones; nearly 90% of them were found once. The ten largest account for roughly 5.6% of the sample.

Per the germline V gene, SGHAT is the CDR1 and FQNNGV is the CDR2. There are 12 amino acids in the CDR3, from cysteine to phenylalanine inclusive. The kept DNA is CDR3 alone, 36 bases in frame from the first base. Patients had resection either for delayed recurrence of a solitary brain metastasis or for synchronous oligometastatic disease. To avoid including cancers other than NSCLC, any patient with a history of multiple malignancies was excluded. Using marked H&E slides as a guide, tumor areas were macrodissected from roughly five unstained 10 um sections that had been deparaffinized. All specimens were fixed in formalin and embedded in paraffin (FFPE). The AllPrep DNA/RNA FFPE Kit was used for extraction of genomic DNA. Details on this clone: What this receptor recognizes is not known. The junction shows a germline mismatch at one end, possibly a read error. This same CDR3 is encoded by further DNA sequences in the sample.

Recombination connected TRBV11-2 to TRBJ2-7, with no confident D gene call. The clonotype comes from a woman aged 45-60 years with non-small cell lung cancer. The material sequenced was tumor tissue from the primary lung tumor. The sample's cell subset or site label is to be understood as: primary lung cancer lesion. The nucleotides are TGTGCCAGCAGCTTGTCGACCTACGAACAGTACTTC. This yields the protein CASSLSTYEQYF.